This T cell receptor beta chain originates from a study of Ad26.COV2.S vaccination and SARS-CoV-2 variants. Study context: The Ad26.COV2.S arm of the COV1001 trial was where the donor was placed. Participants got Ad26.COV2.S intramuscularly, once or twice 56 days apart. Whole-study findings and limits: Vaccinees and placebo recipients showed similar non-spike TCR breadth.

As for this clone: Its antigen is as yet unknown.

Measured with immunoSEQ multiplex PCR; TCRdb has only the in-frame clones, and not every one. This sample yields more than 300,000 clones, of which approximately 90% are seen a single time; about 4.6% belongs to the top ten. Indicated treatment: roughly 19 received Ad26.COV2.S at low or high dose, single or two shots; about 5 received placebo; per-sample allocation not given. Specimen acquisition occurred on day 63 following the initial vaccine or placebo injection. From germline, CDR1 is LNHNV and CDR2 YYDKDF (reference sequence). The CDR3 is 15 amino acids. V was cut by 2 bases and J by 4 bases, with 13 bases left in between.

Sequences were derived from peripheral blood, sampled in a trial of Ad26.COV2.S vaccine versus placebo. The V gene is TRBV15, the J gene TRBJ2-3; D gene ambiguous. The receptor was derived from a person between 18 and 65 years old who received the Ad26.COV2.S COVID-19 vaccine or a placebo. The CDR3: CATSRQSNEADTQYF. CDR3 nucleotides: TGTGCCACCAGCAGACAATCCAATGAGGCAGATACGCAGTATTTT. Full variable domain (outside the CDR3, taken from reference TRBV15 and TRBJ2-3): DAMVIQNPRYQVTQFGKPVTLSCSQTLNHNVMYWYQQKSSQAPKLLFHYYDKDFNNEADTPDNFQSRRPNTSFCFLDIRSPGLGDTAMYLCATSRQSNEADTQYFGPGTRLTVL.